This TCR beta chain was captured in a study of blood T cell repertoires in COVID-19. Study context: COVID-19 samples from acute and convalescent phases originated in the United States, Italy and Spain. PBMCs, B-cell-depleted T cells, or T cells provided the cDNA or gDNA that made up the material.

CDR1 and CDR2 (germline): SGHRS, YFSETQ. V was shortened by 0 bases and J by 5 bases, with 11 bases between the two germline ends. The CDR3 sequence is 15 residues long. How the authors handled the data: How many nucleated cells were present was estimated from reference gene primer amplification. Clones were read by immunoSEQ multiplex PCR, and TCRdb kept only the in-frame ones, dropping some. The DNA gave D and trimming, while V, J and clone size come from that table. The sample lists around 77,000 clones; roughly 90% were seen once. Sample: peripheral blood. The source is a woman of 80 years or more with active or convalescent COVID-19. The chain joins TRBV5-1 to TRBJ1-4; D is unresolved. The chain's CDR3 is CASSLGAHLNEKLFF. CDR3 DNA: TGCGCCAGCAGCTTGGGCGCTCACCTGAATGAAAAACTGTTTTTT.